The clone carrying this TCR beta chain has more than one count but fewer than ten. The entry originates in a study of T-cell reconstitution after alpha-beta-depleted transplantation in children. For TCRbeta, the library was prepared with unique molecular identifiers. TCRdb redid the calling of the PCR reads with MiXCR, one entry per CDR3 protein. The data show over 90,000 distinct CDR3 sequences, under 9% seen once. The germline V and J ends were trimmed by 3 bases and 3 bases, with 11 bases remaining between them. Germline CDR1 is DFQATT and CDR2 is SNEGSKA (reference sequence). The CDR3 length is 14 residues.

The clonotype originates from a boy aged 2 to 9 with acute lymphoblastic leukemia, due to receive a stem cell transplant. The J gene is TRBJ2-2, the V gene TRBV20-1; no reliable D call. The sequenced sample was PBMCs, obtained before TCRalphabeta/CD19-depleted stem cell transplant. The CDR3 DNA follows: TGCAGTGCTAGCGGCCAGGAGTACACCGGGGAGCTGTTTTTT. Translating gives CSASGQEYTGELFF.